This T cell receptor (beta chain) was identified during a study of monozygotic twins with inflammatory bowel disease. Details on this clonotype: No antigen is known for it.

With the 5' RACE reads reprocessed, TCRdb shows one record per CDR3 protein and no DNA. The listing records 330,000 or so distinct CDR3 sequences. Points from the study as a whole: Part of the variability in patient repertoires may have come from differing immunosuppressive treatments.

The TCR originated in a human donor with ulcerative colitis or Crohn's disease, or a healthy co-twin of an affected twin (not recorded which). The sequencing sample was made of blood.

The CDR3 reads CASSVESSGRSNTDTQYF. The V call is TRBV9, the J call TRBJ2-3; the D gene TCRdb calls, TRBD2, cannot be checked with no DNA. Germline V gene data show CDR1 as SGDLS and CDR2 as YYNGEE. This CDR3 contains 18 residues.